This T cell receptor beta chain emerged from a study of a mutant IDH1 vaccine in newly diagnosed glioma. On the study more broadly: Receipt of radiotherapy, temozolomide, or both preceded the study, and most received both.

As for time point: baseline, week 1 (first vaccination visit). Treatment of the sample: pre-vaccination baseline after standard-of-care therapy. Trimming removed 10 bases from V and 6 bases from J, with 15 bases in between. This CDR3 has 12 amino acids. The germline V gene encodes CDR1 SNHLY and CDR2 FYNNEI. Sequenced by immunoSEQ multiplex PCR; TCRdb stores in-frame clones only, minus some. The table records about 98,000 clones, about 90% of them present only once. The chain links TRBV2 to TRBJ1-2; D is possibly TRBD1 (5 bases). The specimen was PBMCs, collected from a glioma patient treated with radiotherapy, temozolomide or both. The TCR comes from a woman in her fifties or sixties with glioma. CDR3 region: CATISGADGYTF. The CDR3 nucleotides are TGTGCCACCATCTCCGGGGCGGATGGCTACACCTTC.